A selection of T cell receptor beta chains follows, all from one sample in a study of long-term antiretroviral therapy in people with HIV. The data were produced by immunoSEQ multiplex PCR, yet TCRdb's version contains in-frame clones alone and is incomplete. The table shows more than 30,000 clones, with around 75% occurring only once. Specimen: unsorted PBMCs, collected 1.9 years after starting antiretroviral therapy. The receptors originated from a man between 18 and 29 years old with HIV. Both conserved end residues are part of each CDR3. The order of the fields is V gene, CDR3 length, J gene, D gene, clone size, CDR3 DNA, CDR3 protein. D genes are given only for firm matches. Expanded clones get a size class; other rows say once, few or many, or leave the size out.

V gene: TRBV7-9; CDR3 length: 15; J gene: TRBJ2-3; D gene: TRBD1; clone size: -; CDR3 DNA: TGTGCCAGCAGCTCCGGACAGGGGGCTGGTGATACGCAGTATTTT; CDR3 protein: CASSSGQGAGDTQYF
V gene: TRBV5-6; CDR3 length: 14; J gene: TRBJ1-2; D gene: -; clone size: once; CDR3 DNA: TGTGCCAGCAGCTTGGCCCGTCAGAGATACGGCTACACCTTC; CDR3 protein: CASSLARQRYGYTF
V gene: TRBV18; CDR3 length: 11; J gene: TRBJ1-1; D gene: -; clone size: once; CDR3 DNA: TGTGCCAGCTCGCCGGGGGATGGAGCTTTCTTT; CDR3 protein: CASSPGDGAFF
V gene: TRBV7-8; CDR3 length: 14; J gene: TRBJ1-6; D gene: TRBD1; clone size: -; CDR3 DNA: TGTGCCAGCAGCCAAGGGACAGGTACATCACCCCTCCACTTT; CDR3 protein: CASSQGTGTSPLHF
V gene: TRBV11-2; CDR3 length: 15; J gene: TRBJ1-3; D gene: -; clone size: -; CDR3 DNA: TGTGCCAGCAGCTTAGGAATCTCCTCTGGAAACACCATATATTTT; CDR3 protein: CASSLGISSGNTIYF
V gene: TRBV11-2; CDR3 length: 15; J gene: TRBJ2-3; D gene: TRBD2; clone size: -; CDR3 DNA: TGTGCCAGCAGACCCCCAGGACTAGCCACAGATACGCAGTATTTT; CDR3 protein: CASRPPGLATDTQYF
V gene: TRBV7-2; CDR3 length: 14; J gene: TRBJ2-1; D gene: TRBD2; clone size: -; CDR3 DNA: TGTGCCAGCAGCTTCAGCGGGGGGGTGAGTGAGCAGTTCTTC; CDR3 protein: CASSFSGGVSEQFF
V gene: TRBV2; CDR3 length: 15; J gene: TRBJ2-7; D gene: TRBD1; clone size: -; CDR3 DNA: TGTGCCAGCAGTTTAGACAGGGGGCGCGGGTACGAGCAGTACTTC; CDR3 protein: CASSLDRGRGYEQYF
V gene: TRBV2; CDR3 length: 10; J gene: TRBJ1-4; D gene: -; clone size: -; CDR3 DNA: TGTGCCAGCTATAATGAAAAACTGTTTTTT; CDR3 protein: CASYNEKLFF
V gene: TRBV10-3; CDR3 length: 15; J gene: TRBJ1-4; D gene: -; clone size: -; CDR3 DNA: TGTGCCATCAGTGAGTCTGGGGCGTCTAATGAAAAACTGTTTTTT; CDR3 protein: CAISESGASNEKLFF
V gene: TRBV18; CDR3 length: 15; J gene: TRBJ2-5; D gene: -; clone size: -; CDR3 DNA: TGTGCCAGCTCACCACAATCGACGAGGCAAGAGACCCAGTACTTC; CDR3 protein: CASSPQSTRQETQYF
V gene: TRBV28; CDR3 length: 13; J gene: TRBJ1-2; D gene: -; clone size: -; CDR3 DNA: TGTGCCAGCAGTTTACGGGGGTCCTATGGCTACACCTTC; CDR3 protein: CASSLRGSYGYTF
V gene: TRBV2; CDR3 length: 13; J gene: TRBJ1-1; D gene: TRBD1; clone size: -; CDR3 DNA: TGTGCCAGCATGCGGGACAGGAACACTGAAGCTTTCTTT; CDR3 protein: CASMRDRNTEAFF
V gene: TRBV7-2; CDR3 length: 16; J gene: TRBJ2-7; D gene: TRBD2; clone size: -; CDR3 DNA: TGTGCCAGCAGCGTAAAGGCGGGGGGCATCACCTACGAGCAGTACTTC; CDR3 protein: CASSVKAGGITYEQYF
V gene: TRBV9; CDR3 length: 15; J gene: TRBJ2-7; D gene: TRBD1; clone size: -; CDR3 DNA: TGTGCCAGCAGCGCCGAAGACAGGGGTGGATACGAGCAGTACTTC; CDR3 protein: CASSAEDRGGYEQYF
V gene: TRBV2; CDR3 length: 14; J gene: TRBJ1-4; D gene: -; clone size: -; CDR3 DNA: TGTGCCAGCAGTGGGGCGGCGGGAAATGAAAAACTGTTTTTT; CDR3 protein: CASSGAAGNEKLFF
V gene: TRBV30; CDR3 length: 12; J gene: TRBJ1-1; D gene: -; clone size: -; CDR3 DNA: TGTGCCTGGATCCCAAGGGTGTCTGAAGCTTTCTTT; CDR3 protein: CAWIPRVSEAFF
V gene: TRBV19; CDR3 length: 15; J gene: TRBJ1-2; D gene: -; clone size: -; CDR3 DNA: TGTGCCAGTAGTATAGATAACCCGCTTAACTATGGCTACACCTTC; CDR3 protein: CASSIDNPLNYGYTF
V gene: TRBV10-3; CDR3 length: 12; J gene: TRBJ1-2; D gene: -; clone size: few; CDR3 DNA: TGTGCCTCGCAAGACAGAGGCTATGGCTACACCTTC; CDR3 protein: CASQDRGYGYTF